This passage covers 29 T cell receptor beta chains from one sample sequenced in a study of blood T cell repertoires in COVID-19. Assay: immunoSEQ multiplex PCR; the TCRdb copy retains only in-frame clones and omits some. Among under 250,000 clones listed, around 88% were seen once. The sequenced sample consisted of peripheral blood. These receptors were collected from a man in his forties or fifties with active or convalescent COVID-19.

The sample holds a few counts of this clone. The chain has TRBV28 and TRBJ1-2, with D uncertain. Germline assignment: CDR1 MDHEN and CDR2 SYDVKM. V lost 3 bases and J 0 bases, leaving 8 bases between the germline ends. The CDR3 length is 14 residues. The CDR3 region has the DNA TGTGCCAGCAGTTTTGGAGTTTCTAACTATGGCTACACCTTC. The encoded protein is CASSFGVSNYGYTF.

The chain uses TRBV4-2 and TRBJ2-4, with 9 bases matching TRBD1. There are 16 residues in the CDR3. The germline gives CDR1 LGHNA, CDR2 YNFKEQ. V gave up 3 bases and J gave up 4 bases; unmatched junction bases: 7. In DNA form, the CDR3 reads TGTGCCAGCAGCCAGACCGGGACAGGGAAAAAAAACATTCAGTACTTC. Its translation is CASSQTGTGKKNIQYF.

The gene calls are TRBV3-1 (or the pseudogene TRBV3-2) and TRBJ2-1, with 11 bases matching TRBD2. Germline loops: CDR1 LGHDT, CDR2 YNNKEL (reference sequence). The J segment lost 7 bases and the V segment lost 4 bases, leaving 6 bases of the junction unmatched. The CDR3 is 15 residues long. CDR3 in amino acids: CASSPTSGTYNEQFF. The CDR3 DNA is TGTGCCAGCAGCCCGACTAGCGGGACATATAATGAGCAGTTCTTC.

CDR3 in amino acids: CASSITAGVDTQYF. For the CDR3, the DNA is TGTGCCAGTAGTATAACGGCGGGGGTAGATACGCAGTATTTT. The V call is TRBV19, the J call TRBJ2-3; 7 positions match TRBD2. Per the germline V gene, CDR1 is LNHDA and CDR2 is SQIVND (reference sequence). There are 14 residues in the CDR3. The trim removed 2 bases at V and 5 bases at J, leaving 4 bases unmatched.

V is TRBV3-1 (or the pseudogene TRBV3-2) and J is TRBJ2-5, with TRBD1 identical over 11 bases. Germline V gene sequence: CDR1 LGHDT, CDR2 YNNKEL (reference sequence). There are 14 residues in the CDR3. V shed 2 bases, J shed 5 bases, and the junction held 1 base outside the gene matches. CDR3 nucleotide sequence: TGTGCCAGCAGCCAAAGGGACAGGGGGGAGACCCAGTACTTC. Translating it yields CASSQRDRGETQYF.

The table lists this clone with a few counts. The rearrangement uses TRBV28 and TRBJ1-1; D is ambiguous. In germline, CDR1 is MDHEN, CDR2 SYDVKM. Deletions cut 6 bases from V and 0 bases from J, with 11 bases between. The CDR3 sequence is 14 residues long. CDR3 amino acids: CASRREPMNTEAFF. The CDR3 nucleotides are TGTGCCAGCAGGAGAGAACCCATGAACACTGAAGCTTTCTTT.

CDR3 sequence (DNA): TGTGCCAGCAGCTTAGCGCGGGCAGATACGCAGTATTTT. Its translation is CASSLARADTQYF. V and J are TRBV7-8 and TRBJ2-3, with D perhaps matching TRBD2 (5 bases). CDR1 is SGHVS, CDR2 FQNEAQ, per germline. Trimming removed 0 bases at V and 4 bases at J, with 5 bases between. This CDR3 has 13 residues.

The V gene is TRBV6-6, the J gene TRBJ1-1, with 8 positions matching TRBD1. Trimming removed 7 bases from V and 1 base from J; junction bases left unmatched: 5. In germline, CDR1 is MNHNY, CDR2 SVGAGI (reference sequence). The CDR3 totals 14 residues. CDR3 sequence (DNA): TGTGCCAGCACCGACAGGGGATCGAACACTGAAGCTTTCTTT. Translated, it gives CASTDRGSNTEAFF.

V gene TRBV5-1 combines with J gene TRBJ1-2; no firm D call. CDR3 size: 16 residues. Germline CDR1 and CDR2: SGHRS and YFSETQ. V lost 1 base to trimming and J lost 1 base, with 14 bases between them. CDR3 amino acids: CASSLRGQAHNYGYTF. The CDR3 DNA is TGCGCCAGCAGCTTGAGAGGGCAGGCCCATAACTATGGCTACACCTTC.

The chain couples TRBV6-2 or TRBV6-3 to TRBJ2-7; a weak D match, TRBD2 (6 bases). Trimming removed 6 bases from V and 2 bases from J, with 11 bases in between. Germline CDR1 and CDR2: MNHEY and SVGEGT. This CDR3 is 13 amino acids long. The chain's CDR3 is CASSQGLAYEQYF. The CDR3 DNA follows: TGTGCCAGCAGCCAGGGACTTGCCTACGAGCAGTACTTC.

The V call is TRBV5-1, the J call TRBJ2-3; 8 nucleotides match TRBD2. The J segment lost 2 bases and the V segment lost 3 bases, leaving 5 bases of the junction unmatched. Germline V gives CDR1 SGHRS, CDR2 YFSETQ. The CDR3 sequence is 15 residues long. In DNA, the CDR3 is TGCGCCAGCAGCTCACTAGCGGACGACACAGATACGCAGTATTTT. It is translated as CASSSLADDTDTQYF. The complete variable domain, with remaining parts taken from reference TRBV5-1 and TRBJ2-3, reads KAGVTQTPRYLIKTRGQQVTLSCSPISGHRSVSWYQQTPGQGLQFLFEYFSETQRNKGNFPGRFSGRQFSNSRSEMNVSTLELGDSALYLCASSSLADDTDTQYFGPGTRLTVL.

In this sample, this clone turned up once. The chain joins TRBV5-1 to TRBJ1-4; weak D call: TRBD1 (5 bases). The germline V and J ends were trimmed by 6 bases and 8 bases, with 20 bases remaining between them. The V gene's germline CDR1 is SGHRS and CDR2 YFSETQ. The CDR3 has 15 residues. For the CDR3, the DNA is TGCGCCAGCAATCAGGGCACCCAACGATGGGAAAAACTGTTTTTT. Translation gives CASNQGTQRWEKLFF.

V usage is TRBV21-1 and J usage is TRBJ1-3; the D call TRBD1 from the table was never checked on the DNA. TRBV21-1 is annotated as a pseudogene. This CDR3 has 15 residues. The CDR3 reads CARIDSSASGNTIYF. The DNA for the CDR3 is TGTGCCAGGATTGACAGCTCCGCGTCTGGAAACACCATATATTTT.

This clone appeared many times. The rearrangement joins TRBV7-3 to TRBJ2-3, with 11 nucleotides matching TRBD2. The J segment lost 6 bases and the V segment lost 2 bases, leaving 1 base of the junction unmatched. The CDR3 has 14 residues. The germline CDR1 and CDR2 sequences are SGHTA and FQGTGA. The CDR3 region has the DNA TGTGCCAGCAGCTTATCTAGCGGGGGGGATACGCAGTATTTT. As protein: CASSLSSGGDTQYF.

The chain links TRBV7-9 to TRBJ1-6; TRBD1 matches at 9 bases. Per germline, CDR1 SEHNR and CDR2 FQNEAQ (reference sequence). The CDR3 has 17 amino acids. After removal of 5 bases from V and 6 bases from J, the junction contained 11 bases not matched to a gene. CDR3 in DNA: TGTGCCAGCAGCCCCGGGACAGGGAAGGGGGCTAATTCACCCCTCCACTTT. Translating gives CASSPGTGKGANSPLHF.

The count of this clone is one. This sequence joins TRBV27 and TRBJ1-1; 12 bases match TRBD1. The germline gives CDR1 MNHEY, CDR2 SMNVEV (reference sequence). The CDR3 spans 15 residues. The J segment lost 8 bases and the V segment lost 2 bases, leaving 6 bases of the junction unmatched. CDR3 residues: CASSLGTGGDREAFF. The CDR3 DNA sequence: TGTGCCAGCAGTTTAGGGACAGGGGGCGATCGAGAAGCTTTCTTT.

This chain links TRBV28 with TRBJ1-4; the D gene is possibly TRBD1 (5 bases). Germline CDR1 reads MDHEN; CDR2 reads SYDVKM. CDR3 length: 14 amino acids. Trimming shortened V by 8 bases and J by 7 bases, and 17 bases separated the two germline ends. The CDR3 DNA follows: TGTGCCAGCCATAGCACGGGGGAAGGTGAAAAACTGTTTTTT. Its translation is CASHSTGEGEKLFF.

This chain joins TRBV4-1 and TRBJ2-7; 9 nucleotides align to TRBD1. Germline CDR1 MGHRA, CDR2 YSYEKL. The V and J ends lost 1 base and 4 bases, in that order; junction bases with no gene match: 11. The CDR3 runs 17 residues. The CDR3 spells CASSQVAGTGSSYEQYF. The CDR3 DNA reads as TGCGCCAGCAGCCAAGTCGCCGGGACAGGGTCTTCTTACGAGCAGTACTTC.

The J gene is TRBJ1-1, the V gene TRBV5-1; the D is unclear. Trimming stripped 0 bases from V and 4 bases from J, with 10 bases between. Germline V gene data show CDR1 as SGHRS and CDR2 as YFSETQ. There are 14 residues in the CDR3. The CDR3 coding sequence is TGCGCCAGCAGCTTGGCCGGTAGCGGCACTGAAGCTTTCTTT. This translates into CASSLAGSGTEAFF.

As for this clone: The sample contains more than one DNA sequence encoding this CDR3. The chain is built from TRBV3-1 (or the pseudogene TRBV3-2) and TRBJ2-3; 12 bases line up with TRBD2. The CDR3 contains 15 residues. The germline V gene has CDR1 LGHDT and CDR2 YNNKEL (reference sequence). Trimming cost V 4 bases and J 4 bases; bases outside gene matches: 3. DNA for the CDR3: TGTGCCAGCAGCCTCCTAGCGGGAGGGCCAGATACGCAGTATTTT. Its translation: CASSLLAGGPDTQYF.

The rearrangement links TRBV2 to TRBJ2-7; TRBD2 matches 12 bases. The germline CDR1 and CDR2 sequences are SNHLY and FYNNEI. This CDR3 is 14 amino acids long. With 2 bases clipped from V and 10 bases from J, the junction kept 6 bases outside the gene matches. The DNA of the CDR3 is TGTGCCAGCAGTGAAAGTCTAGCGGGAGGGGAACAGTACTTC. It encodes CASSESLAGGEQYF. Full variable domain (remainder filled in from reference TRBV2 and TRBJ2-7): EPEVTQTPSHQVTQMGQEVILRCVPISNHLYFYWYRQILGQKVEFLVSFYNNEISEKSEIFDDQFSVERPDGSNFTLKIRSTKLEDSAMYFCASSESLAGGEQYFGPGTRLTVT.

This clone came up once. V gene TRBV29-1 combines with J gene TRBJ1-2, with D tentatively TRBD1 (6 bases). Trimming stripped 3 bases from V and 8 bases from J, with 19 bases between. The CDR3 consists of 14 residues. In germline, CDR1 is SQVTM, CDR2 ANQGSEA. The CDR3 loop is CSVDTAGTSSGYTF. CDR3 nucleotides: TGCAGCGTTGATACCGCCGGGACAAGCTCGGGCTACACCTTC.

The rearrangement links TRBV2 to TRBJ2-5, with D perhaps TRBD2 (6 bases). V lost 5 bases, J lost 4 bases, and 17 bases lay in between. CDR3 length equals 15 residues. The germline gives CDR1 SNHLY, CDR2 FYNNEI. CDR3 sequence reads: CASSFLASGGETQYF. The CDR3 nucleotides read TGTGCCAGCAGTTTCCTAGCGAGTGGGGGAGAGACCCAGTACTTC. Variable domain in full (rest from reference TRBV2 and TRBJ2-5): EPEVTQTPSHQVTQMGQEVILRCVPISNHLYFYWYRQILGQKVEFLVSFYNNEISEKSEIFDDQFSVERPDGSNFTLKIRSTKLEDSAMYFCASSFLASGGETQYFGPGTRLLVL.

The gene calls are TRBV7-2 and TRBJ2-3; D gene ambiguous. The CDR3 is 13 amino acids. V was trimmed by 7 bases and J by 4 bases, leaving 12 bases between them. The germline gives CDR1 SGHTA, CDR2 FQGNSA. CDR3 loop: CASTVEISDTQYF. The CDR3 DNA reads TGTGCCAGCACCGTCGAGATCTCAGATACGCAGTATTTT.

The chain couples TRBV6-4 to TRBJ2-5, with TRBD2 matching over 7 bases. The CDR3 has 16 residues. Trimming removed 0 bases from V and 1 base from J; junction bases left unmatched: 5. Looked up from germline, CDR1 is MRHNA and CDR2 is SNTAGT. CDR3 amino acids: CASSDSTGGAQETQYF. As DNA, the CDR3 is TGTGCCAGCAGTGACTCGACGGGGGGAGCCCAAGAGACCCAGTACTTC.

The DNA for the CDR3 is TGTGCCAGCAGCTTAGAAGGGGGAGTCTCTGAAGCTTTCTTT. Protein product: CASSLEGGVSEAFF. The V and J genes are TRBV11-2 and TRBJ1-1; a possible D gene is TRBD1 (6 bases). Germline V CDR1 and CDR2: SGHAT, FQNNGV. This CDR3 has 14 residues. Trimming removed 0 bases from V and 6 bases from J, with 11 bases in between.

V usage is TRBV6-5 and J usage is TRBJ1-1, with TRBD1 matching over 10 bases. The CDR3 contains 16 residues. The germline V gene encodes CDR1 MNHEY and CDR2 SVGAGI. V lost 4 bases and J lost 0; bases outside the gene matches: 5. The CDR3 nucleotides read TGTGCCAGCAGTTCCGGGACAGGGGTAATGAACACTGAAGCTTTCTTT. Translated, it gives CASSSGTGVMNTEAFF.

The chain carries TRBV5-4 and TRBJ1-3; possible D gene TRBD1, 6 bases. Germline CDR1 is SGHNT and CDR2 is YYREEE (reference sequence). The CDR3 is 16 amino acids. The germline V and J ends were trimmed by 1 base and 4 bases, with 15 bases remaining between them. Here the CDR3 DNA reads TGTGCCAGCAGCTTGAGAGGGGGGGGAACGGGAAACACCATATATTTT. It is translated as CASSLRGGGTGNTIYF.

V usage is TRBV14 and J usage is TRBJ2-5; D is ambiguous. V was clipped by 4 bases and J by 0 bases, with 18 bases between them. The CDR3 contains 17 residues. Germline CDR1 reads SGHDN; CDR2 reads FVKESK. The chain's CDR3 is CASSPIGSTTYQETQYF. CDR3 bases: TGTGCCAGCAGCCCAATCGGGTCCACAACCTACCAAGAGACCCAGTACTTC.